Below, 29 T cell receptor beta chains from the same sample are listed, as sequenced in a study of blood T cell repertoires in COVID-19. The method was immunoSEQ multiplex PCR; TCRdb's version includes in-frame clones alone and lacks a portion of them. The repertoire consists of about 230,000 clones, with approximately 80% occurring once and the leading ten covering more than 1.2%. Sequenced: peripheral blood. These receptors all come from a woman between 35 and 50 years old who had recovered from COVID-19.

V gene TRBV5-1 combines with J gene TRBJ1-5; D possibly corresponds to TRBD1 (6 bases). V lost 4 bases and J 7 bases, leaving 15 bases between the germline ends. The CDR3 is made up of 14 amino acids. The V gene's germline CDR1 is SGHRS and CDR2 YFSETQ. DNA of the CDR3: TGCGCCAGCAGCCTCACAGGGAGTGAACAGCCCCAGCATTTT. It is translated as CASSLTGSEQPQHF.

This clone was observed a few times. The chain employs TRBV5-4 and TRBJ2-7; 9 nucleotides align to TRBD1. CDR1 is SGHNT and CDR2 is YYREEE in the germline V gene (reference sequence). Losses at the gene ends were 3 bases for V and 3 bases for J; bases not matched to a gene: 4. The CDR3 totals 14 residues. CDR3 nucleotide sequence: TGTGCCAGCAGCTGGGGACAGGGTGTCTACGAGCAGTACTTC. Translated: CASSWGQGVYEQYF.

The chain combines TRBV5-6 with TRBJ1-4; D may be TRBD1 (5 bases). Germline assignment: CDR1 SGHDT and CDR2 YYEEEE. V lost 2 bases to trimming and J lost 7 bases, with 9 bases between them. This CDR3 has 13 amino acids. The CDR3 DNA reads as TGTGCCAGCAGCTTCGTCGGGGGTGAAAAACTGTTTTTT. It codes for CASSFVGGEKLFF.

The chain has TRBV7-2 and TRBJ1-6; 8 bases are a match to TRBD1. J lost 10 bases, V lost 0 bases, and 8 bases had no gene match. The CDR3 is 16 amino acids. Germline CDR1 SGHTA, CDR2 FQGNSA. CDR3 sequence reads: CASSLAHQGARSPLHF. For the CDR3, the DNA is TGTGCCAGCAGCTTAGCGCATCAGGGGGCGCGATCACCCCTCCACTTT.

This clone has at least ten counts. The chain employs TRBV5-6 and TRBJ1-2; D unclear. V was cut by 3 bases and J by 0 bases, with 12 bases left in between. Germline V gene data show CDR1 as SGHDT and CDR2 as YYEEEE. The CDR3 is 15 amino acids. The CDR3 DNA follows: TGTGCCAGCAGCTCCCTCCCGGGGTCTAACTATGGCTACACCTTC. Amino acids: CASSSLPGSNYGYTF.

In the case of this clone: At one end the junction does not follow the germline gene, possibly because of a read error. The chain employs TRBV7-2 and TRBJ1-1, with D perhaps matching TRBD1 (5 bases). The germline CDR1 and CDR2 sequences are SGHTA and FQGNSA. The CDR3 is made up of 13 amino acids. The CDR3 sequence: CASSLGWGQGGKF. CDR3 DNA: TGTGCCAGCAGCTTAGGGTGGGGCCAGGGAGGAAAGTTT.

CDR3 bases: TGCGCCAGCAGCGCATCTAGCGCGGCCTACGAGCAGTACTTC. This encodes CASSASSAAYEQYF. The gene calls are TRBV5-1 and TRBJ2-7; tentative D call: TRBD2 (6 bases). The V gene lost 4 bases and the J gene lost 2 bases, with 13 bases spanning the gap. In germline, CDR1 is SGHRS, CDR2 YFSETQ. The CDR3 extends over 14 amino acids.

This clone was found once. This chain uses TRBV5-5 with TRBJ1-5; unclear D gene. Germline V gene data show CDR1 as SGHKS and CDR2 as YYEKEE (reference sequence). CDR3 length equals 18 residues. V lost 0 bases and J 0 bases, leaving 16 bases between the germline ends. The CDR3 coding sequence is TGTGCCAGCAGCTTGGGGTTGGACCGAGGGTATAGCAATCAGCCCCAGCATTTT. Protein sequence: CASSLGLDRGYSNQPQHF.

The chain recombines TRBV29-1 with TRBJ1-2; 8 bases are a match to TRBD1. Per the germline V gene, CDR1 is SQVTM and CDR2 is ANQGSEA. This CDR3 region has 14 residues. V dropped 8 bases and J dropped 4; count of bases not matched to a gene: 12. The CDR3 sequence is CSSEGSGGGYGYTF. The CDR3 DNA sequence: TGCAGCTCAGAGGGGTCAGGGGGCGGCTATGGCTACACCTTC.

The genes are TRBV7-8 and TRBJ2-3, with TRBD2 matching 16 bases. Germline assignment: CDR1 SGHVS and CDR2 FQNEAQ. The CDR3 totals 17 residues. Trimming removed 4 bases from V and 4 bases from J; junction bases left unmatched: 5. This chain's CDR3 is CASSSGTSGGGADTQYF. In nucleotides, the CDR3 is TGTGCCAGCAGCTCCGGGACTAGCGGGGGGGGCGCAGATACGCAGTATTTT.

The chain has TRBV6-6 and TRBJ1-2; TRBD1 matches at 7 bases. This CDR3 has 15 amino acids. J was trimmed by 2 bases and V by 6 bases; bases with no gene match: 9. The germline V gene encodes CDR1 MNHNY and CDR2 SVGAGI (reference sequence). In DNA form, the CDR3 reads TGTGCCAGCAGCTCACAGACAGGGTGGAACTATGGCTACACCTTC. Protein sequence: CASSSQTGWNYGYTF.

This chain connects TRBV3-1 (or the pseudogene TRBV3-2) to TRBJ1-3, with TRBD1 matching 7 bases. The junction had 4 bases not matched to a gene; V was cut back by 4 bases and J by 7 bases. The CDR3 is 13 residues long. Germline assignment: CDR1 LGHDT and CDR2 YNNKEL (reference sequence). The CDR3 DNA sequence: TGTGCCAGCAGCCTCGGGACAGCCAACACCATATATTTT. Protein product: CASSLGTANTIYF.

The rearrangement uses TRBV10-3 and TRBJ2-1; TRBD2 matches 7 bases. The germline V gene has CDR1 ENHRY and CDR2 SYGVKD. The V segment lost 6 bases and the J segment 7 bases; nucleotides outside the gene matches: 9. CDR3 length equals 14 residues. DNA of the CDR3: TGTGCCATCAGCGCGGGGGTGACATTGAATGAGCAGTTCTTC. Translating it yields CAISAGVTLNEQFF.

This rearrangement joins TRBV7-2 to TRBJ2-7; D possibly corresponds to TRBD1 (6 bases). This CDR3 has 14 amino acids. V lost 3 bases to trimming and J lost 4 bases, with 13 bases between them. Germline-derived CDR1 and CDR2 are SGHTA and FQGNSA. The CDR3: CASSLSGQYYEQYF. The CDR3, as DNA: TGTGCCAGCAGCTTGAGTGGACAGTATTACGAGCAGTACTTC.

The chain combines TRBV9 with TRBJ1-1, with D possibly TRBD1 on 5 matching bases. Germline CDR1 SGDLS, CDR2 YYNGEE. The CDR3 is 13 residues long. The germline V and J ends were trimmed by 3 bases and 1 base, with 7 bases remaining between them. CDR3 sequence reads: CASSETGNTEAFF. Written as DNA, the CDR3 is TGTGCCAGCAGCGAAACAGGGAACACTGAAGCTTTCTTT.

This clone was picked up a small number of times. V and J are TRBV2 and TRBJ2-7; 9 bases are a match to TRBD1. V was pared by 8 bases and J by 7 bases, with 9 bases of the junction left unmatched. Germline values: CDR1 SNHLY, CDR2 FYNNEI. The CDR3 has 13 amino acids. CDR3 sequence reads: CASGGQGKKEQYF. DNA for the CDR3: TGTGCCAGCGGCGGACAGGGGAAGAAGGAGCAGTACTTC.

CDR3 protein: CASSPGTSGEYEQYF. CDR3 coding DNA: TGCGCCAGCAGCCCCGGGACTAGCGGGGAATACGAGCAGTACTTC. V gene TRBV5-1 combines with J gene TRBJ2-7; 13 bases are shared with TRBD2. In germline, CDR1 is SGHRS, CDR2 YFSETQ. The CDR3 consists of 15 residues. Germline trimming cut 4 bases from V and 4 bases from J; bases unmatched to any gene: 5.

The chain carries TRBV3-1 (or the pseudogene TRBV3-2) and TRBJ2-6; D is unresolved. From germline, CDR1 is LGHDT and CDR2 YNNKEL (reference sequence). V lost 1 base to trimming and J lost 0 bases, with 10 bases between them. The length of the CDR3 is 17 residues. The CDR3 region has the DNA TGTGCCAGCAGCCAAGGAGGTCAACTCTCTGGGGCCAACGTCCTGACTTTC. This sequence encodes CASSQGGQLSGANVLTF.

V and J are TRBV19 and TRBJ1-1; TRBD1 matches 7 bases. The CDR3 has 14 amino acids. The V gene's germline CDR1 is LNHDA and CDR2 SQIVND (reference sequence). Trimming removed 5 bases from V and 0 bases from J; junction bases left unmatched: 3. The CDR3 DNA reads TGTGCCAGTAGTGCGGGACAGTTGAACACTGAAGCTTTCTTT. It encodes CASSAGQLNTEAFF.

The V gene is TRBV3-1 (or the pseudogene TRBV3-2), the J gene TRBJ2-7; 9 bases align to TRBD2. The germline V gene has CDR1 LGHDT and CDR2 YNNKEL (reference sequence). This CDR3 contains 14 residues. V trimming: 3 bases; J trimming: 3 bases; junction bases outside the gene matches: 3. The DNA for the CDR3 is TGTGCCAGCAGCCAGAGCGGGGGGCACTACGAGCAGTACTTC. Translation gives CASSQSGGHYEQYF.

This clone was detected only a few times. The chain couples TRBV18 to TRBJ2-7; tentative D call: TRBD1 (5 bases). Trimming removed 4 bases at V and 4 bases at J, with 14 bases between. Germline loops: CDR1 KGHSH, CDR2 LQKENI. The CDR3 is made up of 14 amino acids. Here the CDR3 reads CASSLGRDSYEQYF. In DNA, the CDR3 is TGTGCCAGCTCACTTGGCAGGGATTCGTACGAGCAGTACTTC.

The chain joins TRBV11-2 to TRBJ2-5, with 14 bases fitting TRBD2. The CDR3 consists of 18 residues. The junction had 9 bases not matched to a gene; V was cut back by 2 bases and J by 4 bases. The germline V gene encodes CDR1 SGHAT and CDR2 FQNNGV. The CDR3 bases are TGTGCCAGCAGCTTATGGACTAGCGGGGGGCGTCGGGTAGAGACCCAGTACTTC. Amino acid sequence: CASSLWTSGGRRVETQYF.

The J gene is TRBJ1-2, the V gene TRBV5-4; possibly TRBD1 for D (5 bases). CDR1 and CDR2 (germline): SGHNT, YYREEE (reference sequence). The V end was cut by 0 bases, the J end by 3 bases, with 9 bases between. There are 14 residues in the CDR3. CDR3 nucleotides: TGTGCCAGCAGCTTGGCTGTCAGGGACTATGGCTACACCTTC. This gives the protein CASSLAVRDYGYTF.

The gene calls are TRBV6-4 and TRBJ2-1; TRBD2 aligns across 8 bases. Germline lookup yields CDR1 MRHNA and CDR2 SNTAGT. Unmatched junction bases numbered 6, after V lost 4 bases and J lost 7 bases. This CDR3 region has 14 residues. The CDR3 region has the DNA TGTGCCAGCAGTGTTAGCGGGGAAGGAAATGAGCAGTTCTTC. Translating it yields CASSVSGEGNEQFF.

CDR3 in amino acids: CASSSLAGSGETQYF. The CDR3 nucleotides read TGTGCCAGCAGCTCATTAGCGGGGTCGGGGGAGACCCAGTACTTC. This chain links TRBV7-8 with TRBJ2-5; TRBD2 agrees at 8 bases. Germline CDR1 is SGHVS and CDR2 is FQNEAQ. The CDR3 length is 15 residues. Unmatched junction bases numbered 9, after V lost 4 bases and J lost 5 bases.

The rearrangement links TRBV11-2 to TRBJ1-2, with 8 nucleotides matching TRBD1. After removal of 0 bases from V and 4 bases from J, the junction contained 16 bases not matched to a gene. This CDR3 comprises 19 residues. Germline loops: CDR1 SGHAT, CDR2 FQNNGV. The CDR3 DNA reads as TGTGCCAGCAGCTTAGAGATTGGGTATTGGACAGGGCAAGGCTATGGCTACACCTTC. It encodes CASSLEIGYWTGQGYGYTF.

The chain carries TRBV9 and TRBJ2-3; D perhaps matches TRBD2 (5 bases). Trimming took off 0 bases at V and 4 bases at J, with 12 bases between the two ends. The CDR3 extends over 15 amino acids. CDR1 is SGDLS and CDR2 is YYNGEE in the germline V gene. The CDR3 is CASSVAGSLADTQYF. CDR3 coding DNA: TGTGCCAGCAGCGTAGCTGGGAGCCTGGCAGATACGCAGTATTTT. The full variable domain, rest sourced from reference TRBV9 and TRBJ2-3, is DSGVTQTPKHLITATGQRVTLRCSPRSGDLSVYWYQQSLDQGLQFLIQYYNGEERAKGNILERFSAQQFPDLHSELNLSSLELGDSALYFCASSVAGSLADTQYFGPGTRLTVL.

The rearrangement links TRBV29-1 to TRBJ1-2, with D tentatively TRBD1 (6 bases). The length of the CDR3 is 13 residues. CDR1 is SQVTM, CDR2 ANQGSEA, per germline. Trimming stripped 8 bases from V and 3 bases from J, with 16 bases between. DNA for the CDR3: TGCAGCACTCAACAGGGTTTGGACTATGGCTACACCTTC. Translated: CSTQQGLDYGYTF.

The chain is built from TRBV5-5 and TRBJ2-7; TRBD2 matches 8 bases. V lost 0 bases, J lost 3 bases, and 14 bases stayed unmatched. The CDR3 runs 18 residues. CDR1 and CDR2 (germline): SGHKS, YYEKEE (reference sequence). The CDR3 sequence: CASSLGIRTSRENYEQYF. The CDR3 nucleotides are TGTGCCAGCAGCTTGGGTATTCGGACTAGCAGGGAAAACTACGAGCAGTACTTC.